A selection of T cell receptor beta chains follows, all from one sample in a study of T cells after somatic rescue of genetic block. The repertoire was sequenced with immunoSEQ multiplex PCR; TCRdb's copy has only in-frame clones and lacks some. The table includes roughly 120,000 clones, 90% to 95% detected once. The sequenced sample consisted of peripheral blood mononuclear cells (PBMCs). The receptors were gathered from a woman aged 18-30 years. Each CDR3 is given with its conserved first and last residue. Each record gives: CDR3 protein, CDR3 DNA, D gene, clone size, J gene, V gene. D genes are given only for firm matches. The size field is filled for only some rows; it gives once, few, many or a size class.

CDR3: CAVGTSGTDTQYF; DNA: TGTGCCGTCGGGACCTCGGGCACAGATACGCAGTATTTT; D: .; size: .; J: TRBJ2-3; V: TRBV10-3
CDR3: CASSYQAGELFF; DNA: TGTGCCAGCAGCTATCAAGCCGGGGAGCTGTTTTTT; D: .; size: .; J: TRBJ2-2; V: TRBV7-2
CDR3: CASSHLRGGSFSTDTQYF; DNA: TGTGCCAGCAGCCACCTCAGGGGGGGAAGCTTTAGCACAGATACGCAGTATTTT; D: .; size: .; J: TRBJ2-3; V: TRBV14
CDR3: CASWGGVRLSGNTIYF; DNA: TGTGCCAGCTGGGGGGGGGTTCGGCTCTCTGGAAACACCATATATTTT; D: .; size: .; J: TRBJ1-3; V: TRBV6-6
CDR3: CATRLSSEAFF; DNA: TGCGCCACTCGCCTTAGTTCTGAAGCTTTCTTT; D: .; size: once; J: TRBJ1-1; V: TRBV5-1
CDR3: CASSVNGNEQFF; DNA: TGTGCCAGCAGCGTAAATGGCAATGAGCAGTTCTTC; D: .; size: .; J: TRBJ2-1; V: TRBV9
CDR3: CASSRRGATNEKLFF; DNA: TGTGCCAGTAGTAGGAGGGGAGCAACTAATGAAAAACTGTTTTTT; D: .; size: .; J: TRBJ1-4; V: TRBV19
CDR3: CASSLAGQTQYF; DNA: TGTGCCAGCAGCTTAGCCGGTCAGACCCAGTACTTC; D: .; size: .; J: TRBJ2-5; V: TRBV7-6
CDR3: CASSLEGAGNEQFF; DNA: TGTGCCAGCAGCTTGGAGGGTGCGGGCAATGAGCAGTTCTTC; D: .; size: .; J: TRBJ2-1; V: TRBV5-5
CDR3: CASSEVGRGVSSSYEQYF; DNA: TGCGCCAGCAGTGAGGTGGGCAGGGGGGTGTCTAGCTCCTACGAGCAGTACTTC; D: .; size: .; J: TRBJ2-7; V: TRBV10-2
CDR3: CASSRKGGQGVSPLHF; DNA: TGTGCCAGCAGCCGAAAGGGGGGACAGGGAGTTTCACCCCTCCACTTT; D: TRBD1; size: .; J: TRBJ1-6; V: TRBV7-9
CDR3: CASSGTEHYGYTF; DNA: TGTGCCAGCTCAGGGACGGAGCACTATGGCTACACCTTC; D: .; size: .; J: TRBJ1-2; V: TRBV18
CDR3: CASSRDRSQGGNTIYF; DNA: TGTGCCAGCAGTCGGGACAGGTCTCAGGGGGGAAACACCATATATTTT; D: TRBD1; size: .; J: TRBJ1-3; V: TRBV6-6
CDR3: CASSNGTGSQLNTEAFF; DNA: TGTGCCAGCAGCAACGGGACAGGGAGCCAATTGAACACTGAAGCTTTCTTT; D: TRBD1; size: .; J: TRBJ1-1; V: TRBV9
CDR3: CASSIGQNTEAFF; DNA: TGTGCCAGTAGTATCGGCCAGAACACTGAAGCTTTCTTT; D: .; size: .; J: TRBJ1-1; V: TRBV19
CDR3: CASSLTFKNIQYF; DNA: TGTGCCAGCAGTTTGACCTTCAAAAACATTCAGTACTTC; D: .; size: .; J: TRBJ2-4; V: TRBV27
CDR3: CASSIDLAEPQHF; DNA: TGTGCCAGTAGTATTGATTTGGCGGAGCCCCAGCATTTT; D: .; size: .; J: TRBJ1-5; V: TRBV19
CDR3: CASSLGAAEVDTQYF; DNA: TGTGCCAGCAGCTTGGGGGCAGCCGAAGTGGATACGCAGTATTTT; D: .; size: .; J: TRBJ2-3; V: TRBV11-3
CDR3: CASSLVDGYTF; DNA: TGTGCCAGCAGCTTAGTAGATGGCTACACCTTC; D: .; size: .; J: TRBJ1-2; V: TRBV7-9
CDR3: CASSQYPGPRTDTQYF; DNA: TGCGCCAGCAGCCAATACCCTGGCCCCCGCACAGATACGCAGTATTTT; D: .; size: .; J: TRBJ2-3; V: TRBV5-1
CDR3: CASSMSAVTEAFF; DNA: TGTGCCAGTAGTATGTCAGCTGTCACTGAAGCTTTCTTT; D: .; size: .; J: TRBJ1-1; V: TRBV19